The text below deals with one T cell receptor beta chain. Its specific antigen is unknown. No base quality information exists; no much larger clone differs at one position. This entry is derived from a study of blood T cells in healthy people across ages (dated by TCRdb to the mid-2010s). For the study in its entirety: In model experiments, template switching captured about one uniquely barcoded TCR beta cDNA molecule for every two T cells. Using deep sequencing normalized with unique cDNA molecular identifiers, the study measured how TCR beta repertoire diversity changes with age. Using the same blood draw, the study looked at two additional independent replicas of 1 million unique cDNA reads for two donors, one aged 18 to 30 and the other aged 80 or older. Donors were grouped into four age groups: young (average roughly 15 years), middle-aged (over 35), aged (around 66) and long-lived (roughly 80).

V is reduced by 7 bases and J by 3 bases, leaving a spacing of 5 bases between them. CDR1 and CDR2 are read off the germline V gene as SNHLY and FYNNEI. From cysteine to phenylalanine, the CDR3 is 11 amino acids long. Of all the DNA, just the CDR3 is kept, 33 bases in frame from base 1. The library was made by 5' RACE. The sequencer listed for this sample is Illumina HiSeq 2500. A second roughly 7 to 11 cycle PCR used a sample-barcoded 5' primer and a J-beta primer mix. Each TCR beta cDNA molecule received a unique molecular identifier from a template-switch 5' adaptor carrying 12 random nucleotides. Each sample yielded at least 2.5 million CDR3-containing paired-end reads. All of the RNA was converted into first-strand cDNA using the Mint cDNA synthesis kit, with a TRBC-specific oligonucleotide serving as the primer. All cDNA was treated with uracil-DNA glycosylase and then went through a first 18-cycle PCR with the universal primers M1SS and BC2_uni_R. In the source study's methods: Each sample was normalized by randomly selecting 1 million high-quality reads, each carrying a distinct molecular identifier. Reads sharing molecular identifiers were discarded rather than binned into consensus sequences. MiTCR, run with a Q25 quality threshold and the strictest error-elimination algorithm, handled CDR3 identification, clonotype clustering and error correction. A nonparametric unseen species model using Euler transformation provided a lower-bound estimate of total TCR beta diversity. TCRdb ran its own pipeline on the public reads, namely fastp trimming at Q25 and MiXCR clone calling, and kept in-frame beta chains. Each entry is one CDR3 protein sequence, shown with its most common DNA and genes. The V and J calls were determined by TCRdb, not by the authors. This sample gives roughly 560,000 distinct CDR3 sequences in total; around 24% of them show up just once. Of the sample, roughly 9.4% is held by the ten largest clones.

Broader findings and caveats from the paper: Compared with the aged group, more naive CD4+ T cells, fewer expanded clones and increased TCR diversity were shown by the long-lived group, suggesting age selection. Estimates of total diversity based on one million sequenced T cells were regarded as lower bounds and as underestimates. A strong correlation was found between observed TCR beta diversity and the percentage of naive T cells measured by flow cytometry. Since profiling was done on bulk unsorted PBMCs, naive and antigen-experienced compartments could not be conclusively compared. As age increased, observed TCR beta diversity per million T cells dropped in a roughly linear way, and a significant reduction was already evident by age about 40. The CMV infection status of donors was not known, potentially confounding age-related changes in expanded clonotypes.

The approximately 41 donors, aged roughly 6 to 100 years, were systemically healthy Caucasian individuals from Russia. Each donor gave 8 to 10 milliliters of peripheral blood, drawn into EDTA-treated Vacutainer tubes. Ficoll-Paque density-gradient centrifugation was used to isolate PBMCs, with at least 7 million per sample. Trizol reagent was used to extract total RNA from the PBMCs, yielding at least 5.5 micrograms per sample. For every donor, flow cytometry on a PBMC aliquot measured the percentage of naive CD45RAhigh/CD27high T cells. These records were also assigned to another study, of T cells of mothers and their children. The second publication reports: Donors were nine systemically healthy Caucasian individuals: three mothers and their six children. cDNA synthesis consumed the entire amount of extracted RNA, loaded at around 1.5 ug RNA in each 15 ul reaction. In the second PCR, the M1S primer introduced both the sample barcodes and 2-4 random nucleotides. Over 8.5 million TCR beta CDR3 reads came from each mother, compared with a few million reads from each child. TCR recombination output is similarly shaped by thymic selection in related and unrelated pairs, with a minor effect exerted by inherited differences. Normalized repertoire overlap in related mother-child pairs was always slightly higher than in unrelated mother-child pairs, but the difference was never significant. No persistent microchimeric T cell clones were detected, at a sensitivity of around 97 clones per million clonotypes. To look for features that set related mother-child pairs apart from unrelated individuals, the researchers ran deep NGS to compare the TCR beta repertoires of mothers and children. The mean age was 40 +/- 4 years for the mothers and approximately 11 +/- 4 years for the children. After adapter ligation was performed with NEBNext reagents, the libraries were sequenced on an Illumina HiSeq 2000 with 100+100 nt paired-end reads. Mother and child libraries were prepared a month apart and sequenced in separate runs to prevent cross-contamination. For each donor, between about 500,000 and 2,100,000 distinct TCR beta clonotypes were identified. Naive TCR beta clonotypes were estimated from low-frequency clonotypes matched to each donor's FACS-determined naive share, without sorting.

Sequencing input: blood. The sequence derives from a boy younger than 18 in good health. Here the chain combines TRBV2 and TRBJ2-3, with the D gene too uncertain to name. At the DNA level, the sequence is TGTGCCAGCATCGGGACAGATACGCAGTATTTT. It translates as CASIGTDTQYF. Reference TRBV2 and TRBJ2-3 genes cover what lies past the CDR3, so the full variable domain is EPEVTQTPSHQVTQMGQEVILRCVPISNHLYFYWYRQILGQKVEFLVSFYNNEISEKSEIFDDQFSVERPDGSNFTLKIRSTKLEDSAMYFCASIGTDTQYFGPGTRLTVL.